This T cell receptor beta chain was sequenced for a study of control samples from healthy donors and cancer patients. The CDR3 has 13 amino acids. Per germline, CDR1 SNHLY and CDR2 FYNNEI. V lost 6 bases and J lost 3, with 9 bases in between. Assay: immunoSEQ multiplex PCR; the TCRdb copy retains only in-frame clones and omits some. Of some 35,000 clones in the sample, around 93% are singletons; the top ten hold 1.5% to 2%. This chain links TRBV2 with TRBJ2-1; no firm D call. The clonotype comes from a man in his forties or fifties with colorectal cancer. The source material was PBMCs. The CDR3 spells CASRSGVYNEQFF. CDR3 nucleotides: TGTGCCAGCAGGAGTGGGGTCTACAATGAGCAGTTCTTC.